The present TCR beta chain was sequenced within a study of blood T cell repertoires in COVID-19. Study-wide context: Samples of COVID-19 (acute and convalescent) were obtained from the United States, Italy and Spain. PBMCs, B-cell-depleted T cells, or T cells were the source of the cDNA or gDNA that made up the material.

Only in-frame clones appear in the TCRdb table, and some are missing; sequencing was by immunoSEQ multiplex PCR. Found here are about 140,000 clones, about three quarters of them singletons; the top ten hold 1.9%. Germline CDR1 is MGHRA and CDR2 is YSYEKL. The V and J ends lost 4 bases and 6 bases respectively, with 7 bases between them. The CDR3 spans 13 residues. The sample consisted of peripheral blood. This chain links TRBV4-1 with TRBJ1-6, with a tentative D call TRBD1 (6 bases). The TCR comes from a woman aged 55-75 years with acute or convalescent COVID-19. The CDR3 region is CASSRGGNSPLHF. CDR3 sequence (DNA): TGCGCCAGCAGCCGAGGGGGTAATTCACCCCTCCACTTT.